What follows describes a single TCR beta chain. Alongside a J-beta primer mix, a sample-barcoded 5' primer served in a second PCR lasting about 7 to 11 cycles. TCRdb independently ran MiXCR on the 5' RACE reads; one entry per CDR3 protein. Of about 680,000 distinct CDR3 sequences in the sample, more than 40% were seen once. The data were taken from a study of blood T cells in healthy people across ages. V dropped 9 bases and J dropped 1; count of bases not matched to a gene: 4. This CDR3 spans 14 amino acids. CDR1 is SGHDT and CDR2 is YYEEEE in the germline V gene. This TCR derives from a woman aged 60 to 75 in good health. The material sequenced was blood. This chain connects TRBV5-6 to TRBJ2-1; 10 bases agree with TRBD2. The CDR3 DNA follows: TGTGCCACCATGGGACTAGCGTCCTACAATGAGCAGTTCTTC. Translated, it gives CATMGLASYNEQFF.